The T cell receptor (beta chain) described here comes from a study of blood T cell repertoires in COVID-19. In the study overall: Material from acute and convalescent COVID-19 was sourced from the United States, Italy and Spain.

CDR1 and CDR2 (germline): SGHRS, YFSETQ. This CDR3 has 13 amino acids. Trimming cost V 5 bases and J 4 bases, with 12 bases left between them. Original processing notes: Amplification of reference gene primers was used by the study to estimate nucleated cell counts. Sequenced by immunoSEQ multiplex PCR; TCRdb stores in-frame clones only, minus some. V and J calls and clone size come straight from that table; D and trimming were deduced from the DNA. The sample lists approximately 100,000 clones, 70% to 85% occurring once. In its sample, this clone was seen a few times. Specimen: peripheral blood. This receptor was obtained from an elderly woman with active or convalescent COVID-19. This chain connects TRBV5-1 to TRBJ2-5; the D gene is possibly TRBD2 (6 bases). The CDR3 coding sequence is TGCGCCAGCAGTTCCGGGAGCACAGAGACCCAGTACTTC. It specifies CASSSGSTETQYF.